The present T cell receptor (beta chain) was sequenced within a study of long-term antiretroviral therapy in people with HIV. Study results and limitations: Neither ART adherence, viral resistance nor therapy changes were documented.

This CDR3 is built from 15 residues. Germline V gene lookup returns CDR1 SEHNR and CDR2 FQNEAQ (reference sequence). Losses at the gene ends were 5 bases for V and 1 base for J; bases not matched to a gene: 6. Comment on this clone: Its matching antigen is unknown.

An immunoSEQ assay, version v3.0, was performed at survey level. The method was immunoSEQ multiplex PCR; TCRdb's version includes in-frame clones alone and lacks a portion of them. The data show approximately 20,000 clones, around 81% seen once. The material was unsorted PBMCs, obtained 2.2 years after starting antiretroviral therapy. The TCR sequence derives from a man aged 45-65 years with HIV. This chain links TRBV7-9 with TRBJ2-7; 9 bases are shared with TRBD1. The chain's CDR3 is CASSPGQGESYEQYF. The DNA for the CDR3 is TGTGCCAGCAGCCCGGGACAGGGTGAATCCTACGAGCAGTACTTC.